This T cell receptor (beta chain) was identified during a study of cytomegalovirus exposure and HLA in healthy donors. General study findings and limits: Accurate HLA-A and HLA-B prediction from TCR beta sequences was reported for most subjects. Researchers reported that three CMV-associated chains were confirmed in vitro as CMV antigen-specific.

Comments on this clone: The antigen remains undetermined.

This PCR relied on a set of 60 Vbeta primers and 13 Jbeta primers. How the authors handled the data: An analysis performed later counted around 86 million unique TCR beta chains (approximately 10 million of them shared). This table comes from immunoSEQ multiplex PCR, and its TCRdb copy is limited to in-frame clones, with some not included. The DNA was the basis for D and trimming; V, J and clone size are from that table. The sample lists approximately 190,000 clones, 10% to 15% occurring once. The CDR3 runs to 15 residues. The germline CDR1 and CDR2 sequences are MDHEN and SYDVKM. With 5 bases removed from V and 4 bases from J, the gap between germline ends came to 15 bases.

This receptor was taken from a man between 45 and 60 years old in good health and CMV-seropositive. The specimen was PBMCs. V is TRBV28 and J is TRBJ1-3; D is unclear. CDR3: CASSESGKGGNTIYF. CDR3 bases: TGTGCCAGCAGTGAGAGCGGGAAGGGAGGAAACACCATATATTTT. Full variable domain (missing parts from reference TRBV28 and TRBJ1-3): DVKVTQSSRYLVKRTGEKVFLECVQDMDHENMFWYRQDPGLGLRLIYFSYDVKMKEKGDIPEGYSVSREKKERFSLILESASTNQTSMYLCASSESGKGGNTIYFGEGSWLTVV.